This T cell receptor beta chain was obtained from a study of radiotherapy plus CTLA-4 blockade in lung cancer. The repertoire was sequenced with immunoSEQ multiplex PCR; TCRdb's copy has only in-frame clones and lacks some. The sample carries about 40,000 clones, 70% to 90% recorded once. The CDR3 spans 14 residues. Between the trimmed V and J ends, which lost 5 bases and 3 bases, there was a span of 11 bases. Germline CDR1 reads MNHEY; CDR2 reads SMNVEV (reference sequence). This material consisted of peripheral blood, taken from a patient treated with radiotherapy plus ipilimumab. The receptor was derived from a human donor with non-small cell lung cancer whose response to radiotherapy plus ipilimumab could not be evaluated. The chain employs TRBV27 and TRBJ2-1, with D possibly matching TRBD2 (5 bases). CDR3 region: CASSRSGNYNEQFF. Written as DNA, the CDR3 is TGTGCCAGCAGTAGAAGCGGCAACTACAATGAGCAGTTCTTC.